This T cell receptor (beta chain) was profiled in a study of shared clonotypes between healthy human individuals. Study overall: CD4 naive and CD4 memory each took three plates per donor, while CD8 naive took two and CD8 memory one.

The authors split each subset's genomic DNA evenly across several immunoSEQ plates. Sequenced by immunoSEQ multiplex PCR; TCRdb stores in-frame clones only, minus some. The sample has some 500,000 clones, about 96% seen once. As concerns this clone: The antigen is undetermined.

Study-level results: With a few donors compared, 4% to 5% of naive CD4 clonotypes were shared.

The sequencing input was naive CD4+ T cells sorted from blood. Subset indicated: CD45RA+ positively selected. The TCR was taken from a woman aged 25-40 years in good health.

The CDR3 sequence: CASSPGGIGNIQYF. CDR3 in DNA: TGTGCCAGCAGTCCCGGGGGTATCGGAAACATTCAGTACTTC. V is TRBV2 and J is TRBJ2-4; TRBD2 is a possible D gene (6 bases). This CDR3 comprises 14 residues. From germline, CDR1 is SNHLY and CDR2 FYNNEI. V was trimmed by 5 bases and J by 6 bases, leaving 14 bases between them. Filled out from reference TRBV2 and TRBJ2-4, the complete variable domain reads EPEVTQTPSHQVTQMGQEVILRCVPISNHLYFYWYRQILGQKVEFLVSFYNNEISEKSEIFDDQFSVERPDGSNFTLKIRSTKLEDSAMYFCASSPGGIGNIQYFGAGTRLSVL.